This record concerns one T cell receptor beta chain sequence. The gene names here belong to mouse. Read sequence stops 1 residue before the CDR3 end, and the germline J gene provides the missing end. This CDR3 contains 13 residues. Germline CDR1 SGHND, CDR2 FRSKSL. V gave up 6 bases and J gave up 2 bases; unmatched junction bases: 1. This specimen comes from a study of tissue T cells after allogeneic stem cell transplantation. CDR3 sequences, V/J genes, frequencies and template counts came from survey-depth TCRbeta sequencing. Sequencing was performed with immunoSEQ multiplex PCR; in TCRdb, only in-frame clones are kept and a portion is missing. Among 7,800 or so clones listed, roughly 32% were seen once. Sample time point: mouse harvest day 14 after allogeneic transplant. Each mouse received 10^7 T-cell-depleted marrow cells plus 10^6 splenic CD5+ T cells by tail vein.

The clonotype comes from a female BALB/c mouse given C57BL/6 T cells with graft-versus-host disease after an allogeneic hematopoietic cell transplant. The rearrangement links TRBV15 to TRBJ1-1, with 9 bases matching TRBD1. The sequencing sample was made of skin. CDR3 sequence reads: CASRDRGNTEVFF. CDR3 bases read: TGTGCCAGCAGGGACAGGGGCAACACAGAAGTCTTC.